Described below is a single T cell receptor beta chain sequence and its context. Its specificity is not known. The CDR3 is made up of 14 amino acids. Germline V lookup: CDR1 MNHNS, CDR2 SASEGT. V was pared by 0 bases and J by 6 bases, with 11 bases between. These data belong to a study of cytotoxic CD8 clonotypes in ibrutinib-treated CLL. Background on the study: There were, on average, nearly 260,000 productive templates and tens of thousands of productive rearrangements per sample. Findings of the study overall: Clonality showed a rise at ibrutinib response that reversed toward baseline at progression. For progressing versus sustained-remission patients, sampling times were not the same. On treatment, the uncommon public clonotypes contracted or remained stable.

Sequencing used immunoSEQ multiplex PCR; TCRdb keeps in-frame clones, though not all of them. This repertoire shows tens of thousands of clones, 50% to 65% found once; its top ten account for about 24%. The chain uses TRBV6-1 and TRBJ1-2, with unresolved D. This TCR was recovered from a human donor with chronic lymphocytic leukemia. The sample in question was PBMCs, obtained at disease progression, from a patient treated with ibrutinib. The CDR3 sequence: CASSEAFFPDGYTF. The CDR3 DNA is TGTGCCAGCAGTGAAGCGTTTTTTCCTGATGGCTACACCTTC.